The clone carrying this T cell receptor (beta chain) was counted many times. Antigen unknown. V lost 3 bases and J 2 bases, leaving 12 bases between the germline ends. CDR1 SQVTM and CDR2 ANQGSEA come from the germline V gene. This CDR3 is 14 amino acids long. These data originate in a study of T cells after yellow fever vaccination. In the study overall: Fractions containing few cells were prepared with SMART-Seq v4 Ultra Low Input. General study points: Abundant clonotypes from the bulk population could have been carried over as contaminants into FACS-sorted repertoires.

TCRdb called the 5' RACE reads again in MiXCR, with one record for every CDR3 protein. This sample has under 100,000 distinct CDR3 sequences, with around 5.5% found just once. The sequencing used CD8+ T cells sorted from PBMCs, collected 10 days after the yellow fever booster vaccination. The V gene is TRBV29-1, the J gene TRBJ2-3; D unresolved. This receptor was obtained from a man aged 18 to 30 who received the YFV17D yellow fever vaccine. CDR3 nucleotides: TGCAGCGTTGATGGCCTAGTTGACACAGATACGCAGTATTTT. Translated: CSVDGLVDTDTQYF.